This T cell receptor beta chain was documented in a study of control samples from healthy donors and cancer patients. Assay used: immunoSEQ multiplex PCR; TCRdb lists only in-frame clones, some missing. This sample has around 130,000 clones, with approximately 89% found just once. In germline, CDR1 is LNHNV, CDR2 YYDKDF (reference sequence). The CDR3 runs 18 residues. J was trimmed by 5 bases and V by 0 bases; bases with no gene match: 12. The chain combines TRBV15 with TRBJ2-1; 8 bases are shared with TRBD2. This TCR was recovered from a man in his fifties with head and neck cancer. Sequencing was performed on PBMCs. CDR3 in amino acids: CATSRDRRLAGLHNEQFF. CDR3 DNA sequence: TGTGCCACCAGCAGAGATCGGAGGCTAGCGGGTCTTCACAATGAGCAGTTCTTC.